Given below is one T cell receptor (beta chain) in context. The antigen is undetermined. Using immunoSEQ multiplex PCR, the repertoire was profiled, and TCRdb retains in-frame clones only, with some absent. The sample consists of 60,000 or so clones, 86% of them appearing once. V was trimmed by 1 base and J by 4 bases, leaving 8 bases between them. Germline V gives CDR1 SGHDT, CDR2 YYEEEE. The CDR3 has 13 amino acids. The data are from a study of OX40 agonist ivuxolimab in advanced cancers. Turning to the study itself: Enrollees could have had prior anti-PD-1, anti-PD-L1 or anti-CTLA-4 therapy, which about 40% had received.

Study results and caveats: At 0.1 to 3.0 mg/kg and by week 6, clonal expansion occurred in CD4+ and CD8+ blood T cells. The study found that CD8+ T cells averaged more expanded clones than CD4+.

Peripheral blood came from all dose cohorts at three timepoints. The clonotype comes from an adult with an advanced solid tumor such as melanoma, head and neck, liver or kidney cancer. The input for sequencing was CD4+ or CD8+ T cells sorted from blood, taken in a trial of the OX40 agonist ivuxolimab. This chain uses TRBV5-6 with TRBJ1-1; maybe TRBD1 (5 bases). The DNA of the CDR3 is TGTGCCAGCAGCTTGAGGGGAGTCACTGAAGCTTTCTTT. Amino acid sequence: CASSLRGVTEAFF.